This TCR beta chain was sequenced for a study of cytomegalovirus exposure and HLA in healthy donors (dated by TCRdb to between 2016 and 2019). Turning to the overall study: An earlier analysis of 587 of the donors reported 276 Gb of sequence data and 95 million to 120 million unique TCR beta sequences obtained from around 170 million T cells. The T cell repertoires of under 750 subjects were profiled by immunosequencing and related to cytomegalovirus serostatus. In the later analysis, no new phenotypic data were used to find candidate immune exposures; instead, reliance was placed on TCR beta sequences and their occurrence across donors. High-throughput TCR immunosequencing, statistical association of individual TCRs with disease status, and machine learning were combined to predict cytomegalovirus infection status. The number of donors typed differed by locus, with 629-630 for A, B, C, DRB1 and DQB1, around 500 for DQA1, 600 to 610 for DPA1, and approximately 470 for DPB1. Across 300 to 400 genotyped donors of the cohort, an average of about 240,000 unique TCR beta nucleotide sequences per donor were sequenced, and approximately 17% of those sequences were non-productive. Several DR-DQ haplotypes were handled as single units for association and clustering because linkage in the cohort was strong. Donor age, sex, ethnicity and CMV serostatus were compiled alongside the repertoire data. The study aimed to test whether signatures of past pathogen exposure could be identified by cataloging public T cell receptors. All discovery cohort repertoires had been generated on a single sequencing platform. A later genetic analysis used genome-wide SNP genotypes for 398 of the 666 donors, treating that subset as a discovery cohort. An early release that covered around 590 HLA-typed donors contained about 300 gigabases of sequencing data and around 85 million unique TCR sequences. Of the 300 to 450 genotyped donors, roughly 85% fell in the genetic ancestry cluster associated with self-reported Caucasian donors. In an earlier analysis of a few hundred of the donors, high-throughput TCR beta sequencing was used to judge whether each TCR beta V gene segment behaved as functional or pseudogenic. In addition to the first cohort of around 670 subjects, a separate validation cohort of over 90 different subjects was used. HLA typing included class I and class II loci at four-digit resolution. To study patterns of TCR occurrence, a later analysis re-analyzed previously published TCR beta repertoires from 600 to 750 donors and added high-resolution HLA genotyping.

In total, around 600 healthy bone marrow donors made up the cohort. Cohort members were all nominally healthy when sampled, although unrecorded immune exposures were likely present. The donor tested CMV seronegative and was one of the 352 seronegative cohort members. Each donor provided a peripheral blood sample, and peripheral blood mononuclear cells were used for TCR beta sequencing. The Qiagen DNeasy Blood Extraction Kit was used to extract genomic DNA from the blood cell samples. The CDR1 and CDR2 encoded by the germline V gene (reference sequence) are LNHNV and YYDKDF. Counted from cysteine to phenylalanine, this CDR3 has 16 amino acids. Only the CDR3 DNA is retained, 48 bases long and in frame from the first base. V loses 3 bases, J loses 4 bases, and the germline ends lie 15 bases apart. Beyond this particular receptor, the publication reports: At a false discovery rate of 0.05, a later analysis linked under 20,000 TCR beta sequences to specific HLA alleles. The 87-base-pair reads could not distinguish some IMGT-functional V segments, including TRBV6-2 and TRBV6-3, so those segments were excluded. Immune exposure information for the cohort was limited to CMV serostatus. In an earlier analysis of a few hundred of the donors, most TCR beta V segments were observed in productive rearrangements about 87% or about 30% of the time, broadly matching IMGT annotations. A further reported finding was that TCR beta sequences accurately predicted the HLA-A and HLA-B alleles for most subjects in the first cohort. A few of the identified cytomegalovirus-associated TCR beta chains were confirmed in vitro to be specific for cytomegalovirus antigens. According to a later genetic analysis, donors in an Asian-associated ancestry cluster had fewer N-insertions in productive TCRs than the approximately 650-donor mean. Only TCR beta chains were sequenced in this cohort, and the absence of alpha or paired-chain data limited detectable features. Because HLA typing was missing for some donors at each locus, association tests included only the typed subset. Most TCR sequences were observed very rarely across donors, whereas some public TCRs were present in many individuals. The authors suggested that the approach could potentially be extended to other disease states and immunological phenotypes. Strong co-occurrence of HLA alleles, especially DR and DQ, made assigning TCR associations to individual alleles difficult. The study listed approximately 160 TCR beta chains as associated with cytomegalovirus. A cluster of highly shared sequence variants was judged likely to represent a technical artifact of the sequencing pipeline. A later analysis found that most CMV-associated TCR beta chains appeared HLA-restricted, with HLA associations seemingly driven largely by CMV exposure. The presence/absence analyses assumed that sequencing depth was roughly uniform across donors, and that assumption may not be true. The earlier analysis of nearly 600 of the donors excluded roughly 16 rarely observed V segments, including chromosome 9 orphons, because counts were too low. A later analysis reported that several top co-occurrence clusters appeared linked to parvovirus B19, influenza, CMV and Epstein-Barr virus. In a later genetic analysis, a missense DCLRE1C variant was associated with V-gene and J-gene trimming of TCR beta chains, and the association was replicated in an independent cohort. In a later analysis, HLA-associated TCR beta chains were found to be more clonally expanded and to have lower generation probabilities than equally common non-associated chains. Cytomegalovirus status was reported to be diagnosed by the classifier with high specificity and sensitivity in both the original and validation cohorts. In a later analysis, the rate of TCR association differed among HLA loci, with DRB1 alleles having the most associated TCRs and HLA-C alleles having the fewest. Correlated functional status among segregating V segments might be attributable to linkage disequilibrium, but an unknown experimental factor could not be ruled out.

Comment on this clone: What antigen it recognizes has not been identified. Base quality data are lacking; no much larger clone is found one base away.

The library was prepared using the immunoSEQ multiplex PCR assay. The multiplex PCR relied on a mix of 60 forward primers for TCR Vbeta segments and 13 reverse primers for TCR Jbeta segments. The CDR3 region of rearranged TCR beta genes was amplified from genomic DNA with a multiplex PCR assay. The Illumina HiSeq System was used to sequence the amplified TCR beta libraries as 87-base-pair reads. For the original study's pipeline: A later analysis tallied tens of millions of unique TCR beta chains across the roughly 610 repertoires, and 10 million to 11 million of those chains were shared by two or more donors. To remove PCR and sequencing errors, raw reads were error-corrected and collapsed into unique sequences using a nearest-neighbor algorithm that merged closely related sequences. Alignment of CDR3 sequences to IMGT reference sequences was used to assign V, D and J gene segments. For a sequence to be retained, at least a six-nucleotide match to both a V gene segment and a J gene segment was required. Rearrangements were called productive when the CDR3 lacked stop codons and stayed in frame with V and J; all others were non-productive. Following IMGT convention, CDR3 was defined as the stretch from the second conserved V-encoded cysteine up to the conserved J-encoded phenylalanine. In an earlier analysis of around 540 of the donors, sequences lacking an unambiguous match to a single V gene segment were excluded. In an earlier analysis of 587 of the donors, a V segment was called functional when productive rearrangements were above 56.7%, and segregating when the standard deviation between donors exceeded 5%. A statistical classification framework was built for diagnosing cytomegalovirus status from the catalog of TCR beta chain sequences. In a later analysis, V and J genes were assigned by comparing TCR nucleotide sequences against IMGT/GENE-DB human TR gene sequences. Using the TCRdist pipeline, a later analysis assigned CDR3 sequences along with most-parsimonious VDJ recombination scenarios. In a later analysis, each TCR beta chain was defined by its CDR3 amino acid sequence together with its V-gene family, and reads lacking a unique V-gene family were excluded. In a later analysis, a few hundred highly shared, low-generation-probability nucleotide sequences were removed to address suspected cross-contamination and a sequencing artifact. In a later analysis, a clonal expansion index was calculated for each public chain from normalized within-repertoire ranks of inferred template counts. In a later analysis, generation probabilities were computed with a VDJ recombination model fitted to out-of-frame rearrangements, and the resulting probabilities were checked against IGoR. A later analysis scored TCR-TCR, TCR-HLA and TCR-CMV co-occurrence with hypergeometric tests, applying a repertoire-size bias correction to TCR pairs. False discovery rates were estimated in a later analysis by permuting HLA or CMV assignments 20 times. In a later analysis, co-occurring TCRs were grouped with DBSCAN, and TCRdist sequence similarity was added when clustering was performed within HLA-allele-positive subsets. Repertoires with fewer than 30,000 or more than 120,000 public chains were left out of co-occurrence clustering, as were about 5 repertoires with anomalous nucleotide sharing. TCRdb provides this immuneACCESS table in a form limited to in-frame rearrangements. Some clones are lacking; in checked studies, under half of them reflect an unresolved V gene, and why the rest are absent is not known. The V and J calls and clone size are taken from that table; D and trimming were inferred from the DNA. The sample records some 130,000 clones, 70% to 85% of which are singletons. The ten largest clones take up 1.2% of the sample.

Sequencing used PBMCs. The rearranged segments are TRBV15 and TRBJ1-4; matching of 5 bases hints at TRBD1 as the D gene. The receptor was derived from a boy younger than 18 in good health and CMV-seronegative. The nucleotide sequence is given as TGTGCCACCAGCAGGGAACCACAGGCTTTTAATGAAAAACTGTTTTTT. This gives the protein CATSREPQAFNEKLFF.